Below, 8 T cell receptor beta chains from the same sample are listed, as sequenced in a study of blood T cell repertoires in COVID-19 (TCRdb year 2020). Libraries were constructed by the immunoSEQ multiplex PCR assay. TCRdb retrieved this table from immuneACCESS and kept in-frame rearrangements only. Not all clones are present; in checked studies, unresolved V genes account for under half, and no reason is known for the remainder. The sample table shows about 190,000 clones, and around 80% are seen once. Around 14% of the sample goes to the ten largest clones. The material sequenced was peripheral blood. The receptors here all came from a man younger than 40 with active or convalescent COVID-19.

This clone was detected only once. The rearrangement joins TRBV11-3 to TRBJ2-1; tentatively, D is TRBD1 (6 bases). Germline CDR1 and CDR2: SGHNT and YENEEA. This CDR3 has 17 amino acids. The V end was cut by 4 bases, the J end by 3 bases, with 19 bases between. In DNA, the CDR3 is TGTGCCAGCAGCTCCCCGGGTGGGACATCCCTCTACAATGAGCAGTTCTTC. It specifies CASSSPGGTSLYNEQFF.

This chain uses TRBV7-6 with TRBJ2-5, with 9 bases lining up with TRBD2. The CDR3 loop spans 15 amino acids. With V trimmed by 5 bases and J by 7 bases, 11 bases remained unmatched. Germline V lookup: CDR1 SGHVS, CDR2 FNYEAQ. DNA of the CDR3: TGTGCCAGCAGCCCAGCTAGGCGGGAGGGCGGGACCCAGTACTTC. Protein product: CASSPARREGGTQYF.

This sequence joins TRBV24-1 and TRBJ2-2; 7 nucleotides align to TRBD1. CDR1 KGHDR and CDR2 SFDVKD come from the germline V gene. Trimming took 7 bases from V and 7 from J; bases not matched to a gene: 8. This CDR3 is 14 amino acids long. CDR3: CATSRDRELGELFF. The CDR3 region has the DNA TGTGCCACCAGCCGGGACAGAGAGCTCGGGGAGCTGTTTTTT.

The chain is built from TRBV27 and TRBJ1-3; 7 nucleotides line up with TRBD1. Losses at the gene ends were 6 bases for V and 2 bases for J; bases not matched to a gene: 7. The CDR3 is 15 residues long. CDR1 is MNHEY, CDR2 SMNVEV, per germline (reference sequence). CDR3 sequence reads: CASSPGQVPGNTIYF. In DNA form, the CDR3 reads TGTGCCAGCAGCCCTGGACAGGTACCTGGAAACACCATATATTTT.

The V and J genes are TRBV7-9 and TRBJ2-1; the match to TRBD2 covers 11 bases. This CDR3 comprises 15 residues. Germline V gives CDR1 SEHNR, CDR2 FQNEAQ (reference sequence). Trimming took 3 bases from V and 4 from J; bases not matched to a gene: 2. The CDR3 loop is CASSLTSGIYNEQFF. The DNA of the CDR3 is TGTGCCAGCAGCTTGACTAGCGGGATATACAATGAGCAGTTCTTC.

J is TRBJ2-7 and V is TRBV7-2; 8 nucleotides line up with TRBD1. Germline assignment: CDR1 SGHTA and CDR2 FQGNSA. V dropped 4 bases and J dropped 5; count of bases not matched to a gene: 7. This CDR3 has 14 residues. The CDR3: CASSSGTGHHEQYF. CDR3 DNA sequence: TGTGCCAGCAGCTCCGGGACAGGTCATCACGAGCAGTACTTC.

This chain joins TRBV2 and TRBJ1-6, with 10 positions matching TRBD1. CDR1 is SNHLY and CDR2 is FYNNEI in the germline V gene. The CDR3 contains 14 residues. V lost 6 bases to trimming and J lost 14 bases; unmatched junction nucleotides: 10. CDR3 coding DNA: TGTGCCAGCAGGGGACAGGGGCTACCCTCGGCCCTCCACTTT. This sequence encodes CASRGQGLPSALHF. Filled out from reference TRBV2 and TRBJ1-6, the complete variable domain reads EPEVTQTPSHQVTQMGQEVILRCVPISNHLYFYWYRQILGQKVEFLVSFYNNEISEKSEIFDDQFSVERPDGSNFTLKIRSTKLEDSAMYFCASRGQGLPSALHFGNGTRLTVT.

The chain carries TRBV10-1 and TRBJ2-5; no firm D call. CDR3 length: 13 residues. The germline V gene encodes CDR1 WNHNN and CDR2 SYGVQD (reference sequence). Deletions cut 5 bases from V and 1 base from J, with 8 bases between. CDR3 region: CASSREIQETQYF. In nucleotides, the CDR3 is TGCGCCAGCAGTAGAGAGATCCAAGAGACCCAGTACTTC.